Below, 7 T cell receptor beta chains from the same sample are listed, as sequenced in a study of cytomegalovirus exposure and HLA in healthy donors. 13 Jbeta primers and 60 Vbeta primers were used for the PCR. The protocol was immunoSEQ multiplex PCR, while the TCRdb copy is restricted to in-frame clones and leaves out a portion. Among about 160,000 clones, 80% were seen once, and the ten largest hold approximately 1.3%. Sequencing was done on a sample of PBMCs. These receptors were collected from a man aged 30-40 years in good health and CMV-seronegative.

In DNA, the CDR3 is TGCGCCAGCAGCCCCGGACAGGGTCTAAATGGCTACACCTTC. This gives the protein CASSPGQGLNGYTF. The genes are TRBV4-1 and TRBJ1-2, with TRBD1 identical over 8 bases. The V and J ends lost 4 bases and 6 bases, in that order; junction bases with no gene match: 7. Germline-derived CDR1 and CDR2 are MGHRA and YSYEKL. The CDR3 spans 14 residues.

The chain joins TRBV7-8 to TRBJ1-6; TRBD1 might be the D (6 bases). The germline V and J ends were trimmed by 5 bases and 7 bases, with 18 bases remaining between them. Germline values: CDR1 SGHVS, CDR2 FQNEAQ. The CDR3 has 16 amino acids. In nucleotides, the CDR3 is TGTGCCAGCAGCCTATACAGACAGGTTGAAAATTCACCCCTCCACTTT. Protein product: CASSLYRQVENSPLHF.

V is TRBV9 and J is TRBJ2-2; 13 nucleotides agree with TRBD2. Trimming took 4 bases from V and 6 from J; bases not matched to a gene: 6. CDR3 length equals 16 residues. Germline V gene data show CDR1 as SGDLS and CDR2 as YYNGEE. CDR3 sequence (DNA): TGTGCCAGCAGCACAGAGGGACTAGCGGGGTCCGGGGAGCTGTTTTTT. It codes for CASSTEGLAGSGELFF.

This clone appeared a few times. V gene TRBV5-8 combines with J gene TRBJ1-5; D is possibly TRBD1 (5 bases). Germline-derived CDR1 and CDR2 are SGHTS and YDEGEE. This CDR3 has 13 residues. Trimming took off 2 bases at V and 6 bases at J, with 9 bases between the two ends. In DNA, the CDR3 is TGTGCCAGCAGCTTAGACGGGGGTCAGCCCCAGCATTTT. It encodes CASSLDGGQPQHF. The whole variable domain, remainder taken from reference TRBV5-8 and TRBJ1-5, is EAGVTQSPTHLIKTRGQQATLRCSPISGHTSVYWYQQALGLGLQFLLWYDEGEERNRGNFPPRFSGRQFPNYSSELNVNALELEDSALYLCASSLDGGQPQHFGDGTRLSIL.

The J gene is TRBJ2-2, the V gene TRBV7-9, with D possibly matching TRBD2 (5 bases). This CDR3 comprises 14 residues. Trimming removed 3 bases from V and 1 base from J, with 6 bases in between. The germline V gene has CDR1 SEHNR and CDR2 FQNEAQ (reference sequence). The CDR3 nucleotides are TGTGCCAGCAGCTTCCGGGAGAACACCGGGGAGCTGTTTTTT. It is translated as CASSFRENTGELFF.

This sequence joins TRBV27 and TRBJ2-7, with 9 bases lining up with TRBD2. Germline trimming cut 2 bases from V and 6 bases from J; bases unmatched to any gene: 8. The CDR3 covers 15 residues. Per the germline V gene, CDR1 is MNHEY and CDR2 is SMNVEV (reference sequence). The CDR3 DNA follows: TGTGCCAGCAGTTTAAACGCGGGAGGGTCTCGCGAGCAGTACTTC. Translating it yields CASSLNAGGSREQYF.

The chain employs TRBV27 and TRBJ2-7; 9 bases align to TRBD1. After removal of 8 bases from V and 5 bases from J, the junction contained 7 bases not matched to a gene. CDR1 is MNHEY and CDR2 is SMNVEV in the germline V gene (reference sequence). The CDR3 runs to 13 residues. The CDR3 reads CASLGQGSHEQYF. The DNA for the CDR3 is TGTGCCAGCCTGGGACAGGGCAGTCACGAGCAGTACTTC.